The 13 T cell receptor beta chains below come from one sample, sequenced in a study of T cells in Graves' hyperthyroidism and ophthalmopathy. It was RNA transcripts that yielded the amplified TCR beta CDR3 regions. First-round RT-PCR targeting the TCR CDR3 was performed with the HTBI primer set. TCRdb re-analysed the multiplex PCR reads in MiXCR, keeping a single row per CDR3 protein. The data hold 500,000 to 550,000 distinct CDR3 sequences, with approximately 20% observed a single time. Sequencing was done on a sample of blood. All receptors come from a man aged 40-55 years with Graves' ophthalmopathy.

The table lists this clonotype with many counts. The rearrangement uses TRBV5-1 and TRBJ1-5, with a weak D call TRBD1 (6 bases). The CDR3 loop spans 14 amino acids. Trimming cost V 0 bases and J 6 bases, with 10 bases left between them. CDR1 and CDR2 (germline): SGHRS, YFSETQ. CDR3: CASSLEGGGQPQHF. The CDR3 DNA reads TGCGCCAGCAGCTTGGAGGGGGGAGGTCAGCCCCAGCATTTT. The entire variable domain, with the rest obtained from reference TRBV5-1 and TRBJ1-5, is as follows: KAGVTQTPRYLIKTRGQQVTLSCSPISGHRSVSWYQQTPGQGLQFLFEYFSETQRNKGNFPGRFSGRQFSNSRSEMNVSTLELGDSALYLCASSLEGGGQPQHFGDGTRLSIL.

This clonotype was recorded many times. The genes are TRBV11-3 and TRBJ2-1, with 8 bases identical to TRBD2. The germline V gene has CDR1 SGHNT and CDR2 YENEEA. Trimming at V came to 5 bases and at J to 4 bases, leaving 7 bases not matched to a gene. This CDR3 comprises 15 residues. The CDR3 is CASSVRLASYNEQFF. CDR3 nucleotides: TGTGCCAGCAGCGTCCGACTAGCGTCTTACAATGAGCAGTTCTTC.

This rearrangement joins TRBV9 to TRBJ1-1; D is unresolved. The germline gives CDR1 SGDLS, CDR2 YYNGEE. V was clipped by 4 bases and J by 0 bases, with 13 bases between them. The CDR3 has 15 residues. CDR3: CASSHFDILNTEAFF. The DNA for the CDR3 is TGTGCCAGCAGCCATTTCGACATATTGAACACTGAAGCTTTCTTT.

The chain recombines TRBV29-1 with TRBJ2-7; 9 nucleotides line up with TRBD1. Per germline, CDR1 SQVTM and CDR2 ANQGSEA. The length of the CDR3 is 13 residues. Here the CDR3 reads CGCKTGGSYEQYF. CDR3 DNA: TGCGGCTGCAAGACAGGGGGCTCCTACGAGCAGTACTTC.

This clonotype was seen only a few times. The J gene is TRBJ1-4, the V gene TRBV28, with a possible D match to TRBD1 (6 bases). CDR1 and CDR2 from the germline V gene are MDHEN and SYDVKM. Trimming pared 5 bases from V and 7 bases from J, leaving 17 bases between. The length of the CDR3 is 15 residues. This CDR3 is CASSLPGAKGEKLFF. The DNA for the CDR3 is TGTGCCAGCAGTCTCCCAGGGGCAAAGGGTGAAAAACTGTTTTTT.

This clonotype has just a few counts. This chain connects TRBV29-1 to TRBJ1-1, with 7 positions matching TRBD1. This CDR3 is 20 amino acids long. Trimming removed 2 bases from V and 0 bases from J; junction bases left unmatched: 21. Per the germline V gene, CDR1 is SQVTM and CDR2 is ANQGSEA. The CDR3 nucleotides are TGCAGCGTTGAAAGAACCGGGACAGACTCCCTAGGGCGGCTGAACACTGAAGCTTTCTTT. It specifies CSVERTGTDSLGRLNTEAFF.

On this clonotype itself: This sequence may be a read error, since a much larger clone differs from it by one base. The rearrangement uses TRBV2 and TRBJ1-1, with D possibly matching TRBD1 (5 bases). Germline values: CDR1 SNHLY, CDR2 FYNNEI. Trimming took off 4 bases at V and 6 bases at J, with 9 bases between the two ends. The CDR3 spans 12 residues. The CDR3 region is CASSAMGAEAFF. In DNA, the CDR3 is TGTGCCAGCAGTGCAATGGGGGCTGAAGCTTTCTTT.

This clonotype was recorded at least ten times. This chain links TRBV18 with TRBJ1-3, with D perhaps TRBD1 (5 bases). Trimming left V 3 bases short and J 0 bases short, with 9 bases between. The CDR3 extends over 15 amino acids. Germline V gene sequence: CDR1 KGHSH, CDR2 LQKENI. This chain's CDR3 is CASSPSGASGNTIYF. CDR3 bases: TGTGCCAGCTCACCGTCTGGGGCCTCTGGAAACACCATATATTTT.

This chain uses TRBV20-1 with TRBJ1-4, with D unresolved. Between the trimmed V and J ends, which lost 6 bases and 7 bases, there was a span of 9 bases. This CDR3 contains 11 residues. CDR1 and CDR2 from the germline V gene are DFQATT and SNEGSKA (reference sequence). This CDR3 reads CSAPHPEKLFF. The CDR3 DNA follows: TGCAGTGCCCCTCACCCTGAAAAACTGTTTTTT.

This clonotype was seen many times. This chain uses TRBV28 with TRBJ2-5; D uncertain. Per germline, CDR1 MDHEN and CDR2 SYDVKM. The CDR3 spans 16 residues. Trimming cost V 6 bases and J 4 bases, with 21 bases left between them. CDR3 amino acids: CASSSSTGPKGETQYF. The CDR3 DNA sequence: TGTGCCAGCAGCTCTTCCACCGGGCCTAAAGGAGAGACCCAGTACTTC.

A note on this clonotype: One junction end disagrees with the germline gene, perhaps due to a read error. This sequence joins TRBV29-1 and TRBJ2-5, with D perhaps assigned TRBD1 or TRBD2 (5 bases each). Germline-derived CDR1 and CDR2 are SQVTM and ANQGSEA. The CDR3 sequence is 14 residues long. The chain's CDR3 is CSIEPTRGGETQYF. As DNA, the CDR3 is TGCAGCATTGAACCCACCCGGGGCGGAGAGACCCAGTACTTC.

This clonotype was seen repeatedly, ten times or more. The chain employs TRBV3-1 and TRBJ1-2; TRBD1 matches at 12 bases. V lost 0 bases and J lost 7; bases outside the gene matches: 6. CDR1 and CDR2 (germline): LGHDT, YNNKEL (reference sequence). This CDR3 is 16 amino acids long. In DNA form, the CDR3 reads TGTGCCAGCAGCCAAGATCCCGGGACAGGGGGCGGTGGCTACACCTTC. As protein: CASSQDPGTGGGGYTF.

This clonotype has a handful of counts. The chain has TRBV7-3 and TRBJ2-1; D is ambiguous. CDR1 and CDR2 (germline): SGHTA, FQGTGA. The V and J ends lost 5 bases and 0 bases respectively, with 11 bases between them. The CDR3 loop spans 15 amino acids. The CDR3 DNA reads TGTGCCAGCAGCCCGTGGCGTAGCTCCTACAATGAGCAGTTCTTC. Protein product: CASSPWRSSYNEQFF.